This T cell receptor beta chain was retrieved from a study of cytomegalovirus exposure and HLA in healthy donors. Whole-study findings and limits: Later analysis suggested links between common viral pathogens and several top significant clusters.

This CDR3 is 18 amino acids long. J gave up 3 bases and V 6 bases, and 15 bases lay outside the gene matches. Germline values: CDR1 MNHEY, CDR2 SMNVEV (reference sequence). Points on this clone: Its antigen remains unknown.

It was with 60 Vbeta and 13 Jbeta primers that the PCR ran. Libraries were prepared by immunoSEQ multiplex PCR; TCRdb keeps only in-frame clonotypes and omits some of them. This table has approximately 40,000 clones, approximately 79% appearing once. The clonotype comes from a woman under 30 in good health and CMV-seropositive. The genes are TRBV27 and TRBJ1-4, with 8 bases aligning to TRBD1. The specimen sequenced was PBMCs. DNA for the CDR3: TGTGCCAGCAGGACAGGGGCCTCTATCGTTCGGGCTAATGAAAAACTGTTTTTT. Translation: CASRTGASIVRANEKLFF.